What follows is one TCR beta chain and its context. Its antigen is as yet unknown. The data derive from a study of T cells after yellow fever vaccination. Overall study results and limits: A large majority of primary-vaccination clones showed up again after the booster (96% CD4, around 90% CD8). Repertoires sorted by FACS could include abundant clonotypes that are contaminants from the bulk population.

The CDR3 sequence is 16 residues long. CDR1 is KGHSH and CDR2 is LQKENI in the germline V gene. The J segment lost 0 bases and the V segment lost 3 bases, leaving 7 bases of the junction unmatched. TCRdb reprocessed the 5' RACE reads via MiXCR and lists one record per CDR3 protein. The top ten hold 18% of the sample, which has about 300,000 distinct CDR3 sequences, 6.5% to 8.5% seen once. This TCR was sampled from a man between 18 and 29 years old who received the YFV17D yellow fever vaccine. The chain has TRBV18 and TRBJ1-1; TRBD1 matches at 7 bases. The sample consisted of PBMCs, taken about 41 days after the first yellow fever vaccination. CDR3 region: CASSPNRQGMNTEAFF. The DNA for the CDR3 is TGTGCCAGCTCACCCAATAGACAGGGAATGAACACTGAAGCTTTCTTT.